This TCR beta chain stems from a study of human T cells and chemical hapten exposure. Overall study context: Variability of per-sample TCR yields stemmed mainly from small differences in pooled library volume.

TCRdb re-called the RACE reads through MiXCR, storing one row per CDR3 protein. This table holds roughly 43,000 distinct CDR3 sequences, more than 9% found once. The time point denotes: patch test 2, 6 weeks after DPC sensitization. Documented treatment: therapeutic diphenylcyclopropenone sensitization with weekly scalp DPC. Unfractionated whole blood was the source of the extracted total RNA. Non-pregnant alopecia patients aged 18 to 70, suitable for DPC therapy. The study's findings and limits: TCRs exceeding a frequency of 1 in 1000 stayed unchanged under DPC sensitization. Expanded TCRs made up significantly more big CDR3 similarity clusters than controls did.

A note on this clonotype: Its target is unknown.

The ends lost 2 bases at V and 4 bases at J; junction bases unmatched: 8. The CDR3 contains 15 residues. Looked up from germline, CDR1 is MGHRA and CDR2 is YSYEKL. This sequence originates from a woman aged 30 to 39 with alopecia areata. Some clones in this sample may be carry-over from other donors' samples. The source was whole blood, collected in connection with sensitization to the hapten diphenylcyclopropenone (DPC). The rearrangement links TRBV4-1 to TRBJ2-7, with 7 bases fitting TRBD1. CDR3 sequence (DNA): TGCGCCAGCAGCCAATCCGACAGGGCTCGTTACGAGCAGTACTTC. Translated, it gives CASSQSDRARYEQYF.